Included here is one T cell receptor (beta chain) sequence, with context. Its cognate antigen is unknown. Clones were sequenced by immunoSEQ multiplex PCR, and TCRdb holds only the in-frame ones, with some missing. Counted here are 75,000 or so clones, under 85% occurring once; the ten biggest clones make up around 1.1%. This entry is derived from a study of vaccination effects on CD4 cells after COVID-19. Study at large: Post-vaccine sampling occurred a median 72 days after the second dose. Study results and limitations: Of the vaccine-induced clones from healthy vaccinees, merely 1 of 255 recognized common cold coronaviruses as well.

ViraFEST used viral peptide pools to expand antigen-specific CD4+ T cells before sequencing. Upon completion of under eleven days in culture, CD4+ T cells were isolated. Two doses of either BNT162b2 or mRNA-1273 were given to each participant. Researchers reported culturing approximately 1.8 million PBMC in each well, adding 9 to 10 IU/ml IL-2 and roughly 10 ug/ml peptides. The V and J ends lost 4 bases and 6 bases respectively, with 13 bases between them. From germline, CDR1 is SNHLY and CDR2 FYNNEI. The CDR3 consists of 14 residues. Sequences were derived from CD4+ T cells from PBMCs cultured with HCoV-OC43 spike peptides, sampled after COVID-19 vaccination. Subset: HCoV-OC43 spike overlapping peptide pool stimulation. The sequence derives from a human donor who received a COVID-19 vaccine. The chain has TRBV2 and TRBJ1-5; D gene ambiguous. Here the CDR3 DNA reads TGTGCCAGCAGTGGGACTGAGAGGAGTCAGCCCCAGCATTTT. Translated: CASSGTERSQPQHF.